Listed here are 14 T cell receptor beta chains from one sample, sequenced in a study of blood T cell repertoires in COVID-19. Profiling relied on immunoSEQ multiplex PCR, and the TCRdb table lists in-frame clones only, not all of them. The table has 80,000 to 100,000 clones, 91% seen once. The sequenced sample was peripheral blood. All receptors come from a human donor with active COVID-19. The donor label of this sample is uncertain.

V is TRBV2 and J is TRBJ2-1, with D possibly being TRBD1 (6 bases). Per the germline V gene, CDR1 is SNHLY and CDR2 is FYNNEI. With 8 bases removed from V and 4 bases from J, the gap between germline ends came to 12 bases. The CDR3 spans 13 residues. CDR3 amino acids: CASSEDRYNEQFF. CDR3 DNA sequence: TGTGCCAGCTCCGAAGACAGGTACAATGAGCAGTTCTTC. Using reference TRBV2 and TRBJ2-1 for the parts outside the CDR3, the full variable domain is EPEVTQTPSHQVTQMGQEVILRCVPISNHLYFYWYRQILGQKVEFLVSFYNNEISEKSEIFDDQFSVERPDGSNFTLKIRSTKLEDSAMYFCASSEDRYNEQFFGPGTRLTVL.

V usage is TRBV5-5 and J usage is TRBJ1-5; no clear D gene. V lost 0 bases, J lost 4 bases, and 11 bases lay in between. The germline V gene has CDR1 SGHKS and CDR2 YYEKEE (reference sequence). The CDR3 extends over 15 amino acids. The CDR3 DNA reads as TGTGCCAGCAGCTTGGGCCCAGCTAGGAATCAGCCCCAGCATTTT. Translating gives CASSLGPARNQPQHF.

The J gene is TRBJ2-1, the V gene TRBV5-4; TRBD2 matches at 11 bases. V trimming: 4 bases; J trimming: 7 bases; junction bases outside the gene matches: 10. Germline CDR1 and CDR2: SGHNT and YYREEE (reference sequence). This CDR3 is 16 amino acids long. The CDR3 here is CASSILQASGGNEQFF. DNA for the CDR3: TGTGCCAGCAGCATCCTGCAGGCTAGCGGGGGGAATGAGCAGTTCTTC.

The chain recombines TRBV5-1 with TRBJ2-2; TRBD1 matches 7 bases. J gave up 8 bases and V 0 bases, and 1 base lay outside the gene matches. This CDR3 spans 13 amino acids. From germline, CDR1 is SGHRS and CDR2 YFSETQ. Here the CDR3 reads CASSLEGAGELFF. Written as DNA, the CDR3 is TGCGCCAGCAGCTTGGAGGGGGCGGGGGAGCTGTTTTTT.

This clone was recorded only once. The J gene is TRBJ2-7, the V gene TRBV28; D may be TRBD2 (5 bases). The CDR3 sequence is 13 residues long. Germline CDR1 is MDHEN and CDR2 is SYDVKM. Between the trimmed V and J ends, which lost 8 bases and 0 bases, there was a span of 11 bases. The CDR3 bases are TGTGCCAGCCTCGGGGAGCCCTCCTACGAGCAGTACTTC. As protein: CASLGEPSYEQYF.

V usage is TRBV4-1 and J usage is TRBJ2-1, with 12 nucleotides matching TRBD2. This CDR3 spans 16 amino acids. Per the germline V gene, CDR1 is MGHRA and CDR2 is YSYEKL. Germline trimming cut 3 bases from V and 4 bases from J; bases unmatched to any gene: 4. The CDR3 reads CASSHPGLAGYNEQFF. CDR3 sequence (DNA): TGCGCCAGCAGCCACCCGGGACTAGCGGGTTACAATGAGCAGTTCTTC.

The chain uses TRBV7-3 and TRBJ2-3; 12 nucleotides align to TRBD2. Unmatched junction bases numbered 7, after V lost 1 base and J lost 11 bases. This CDR3 has 15 amino acids. Per germline, CDR1 SGHTA and CDR2 FQGTGA. Here the CDR3 reads CASSLSGLAGRMQYF. The CDR3 coding sequence is TGTGCCAGCAGCTTAAGCGGACTAGCGGGGAGGATGCAGTATTTT.

The chain is built from TRBV19 and TRBJ1-1, with D maybe TRBD1 (5 bases). V lost 8 bases, J lost 5 bases, and 9 bases lay in between. CDR3 length equals 11 residues. Germline CDR1 LNHDA, CDR2 SQIVND (reference sequence). This chain's CDR3 is CASQGMTEAFF. In nucleotides, the CDR3 is TGTGCCAGTCAGGGAATGACTGAAGCTTTCTTT.

In its sample, this clone was seen once. The gene calls are TRBV4-3 and TRBJ1-3; D perhaps matches TRBD1 (6 bases). The V end lost 1 base, the J end lost 0 bases, and 16 bases lay between the germline ends. The germline V gene encodes CDR1 LGHNA and CDR2 YSLEER. The CDR3 runs to 18 residues. DNA of the CDR3: TGCGCCAGCAGCCAAGCCCCACCGGGCAGGGGCTCTGGAAACACCATATATTTT. It is translated as CASSQAPPGRGSGNTIYF.

V and J are TRBV7-2 and TRBJ1-3, with D perhaps TRBD1 (6 bases). CDR3 length: 14 residues. Germline lookup yields CDR1 SGHTA and CDR2 FQGNSA. V was clipped by 7 bases and J by 6 bases, with 16 bases between them. Here the CDR3 DNA reads TGTGCCAGCACCGGCAGGGGCAGGGTAAACACCATATATTTT. The encoded protein is CASTGRGRVNTIYF.

CDR3 protein: CASSLGDRGLETQYF. The CDR3 coding sequence is TGTGCCAGCAGCTTAGGAGACAGGGGGCTTGAGACCCAGTACTTC. The rearrangement uses TRBV7-6 and TRBJ2-5; TRBD1 matches 10 bases. This CDR3 is 15 amino acids long. Germline V gene lookup returns CDR1 SGHVS and CDR2 FNYEAQ. V lost 1 base to trimming and J lost 5 bases; unmatched junction nucleotides: 4.

V usage is TRBV2 and J usage is TRBJ2-1, with 15 nucleotides matching TRBD2. V was clipped by 3 bases and J by 7 bases; unmatched bases: 7. CDR1 is SNHLY, CDR2 FYNNEI, per germline. There are 17 residues in the CDR3. In nucleotides, the CDR3 is TGTGCCAGCAGTGACGGTGGACTAGCGGGGGGGCGTAATGAGCAGTTCTTC. Translating gives CASSDGGLAGGRNEQFF.

The chain recombines TRBV28 with TRBJ2-1, with 9 nucleotides matching TRBD1. Germline values: CDR1 MDHEN, CDR2 SYDVKM. Germline trimming cut 6 bases from V and 1 base from J; bases unmatched to any gene: 1. This CDR3 spans 14 amino acids. The CDR3 DNA reads as TGTGCCAGCAGGGGACAGGGTTCCTACAATGAGCAGTTCTTC. Its protein is CASRGQGSYNEQFF.

This clone was seen a single time. V usage is TRBV19 and J usage is TRBJ2-6, with TRBD1 as a possible D gene (6 bases). Trimming shortened V by 4 bases and J by 2 bases, and 9 bases separated the two germline ends. Germline V gene lookup returns CDR1 LNHDA and CDR2 SQIVND (reference sequence). The CDR3 is made up of 15 amino acids. CDR3 DNA sequence: TGTGCCAGTAGTACCCCAGGGGCTGGGGCCAACGTCCTGACTTTC. Its translation is CASSTPGAGANVLTF.